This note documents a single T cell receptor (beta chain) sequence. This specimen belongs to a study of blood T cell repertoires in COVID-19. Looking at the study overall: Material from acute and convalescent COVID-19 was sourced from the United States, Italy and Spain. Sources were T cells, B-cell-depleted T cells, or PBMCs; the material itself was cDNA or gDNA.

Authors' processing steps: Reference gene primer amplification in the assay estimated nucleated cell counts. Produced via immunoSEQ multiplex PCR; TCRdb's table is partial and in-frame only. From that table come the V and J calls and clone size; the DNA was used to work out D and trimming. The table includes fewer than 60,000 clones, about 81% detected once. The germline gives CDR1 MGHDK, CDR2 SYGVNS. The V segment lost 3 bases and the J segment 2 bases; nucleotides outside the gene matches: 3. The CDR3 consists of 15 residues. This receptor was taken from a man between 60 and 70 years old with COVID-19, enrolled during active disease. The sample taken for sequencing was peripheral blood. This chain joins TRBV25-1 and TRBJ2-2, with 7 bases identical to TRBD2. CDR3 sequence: CASSDPGGNTGELFF. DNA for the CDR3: TGTGCCAGCAGTGACCCGGGAGGAAACACCGGGGAGCTGTTTTTT.